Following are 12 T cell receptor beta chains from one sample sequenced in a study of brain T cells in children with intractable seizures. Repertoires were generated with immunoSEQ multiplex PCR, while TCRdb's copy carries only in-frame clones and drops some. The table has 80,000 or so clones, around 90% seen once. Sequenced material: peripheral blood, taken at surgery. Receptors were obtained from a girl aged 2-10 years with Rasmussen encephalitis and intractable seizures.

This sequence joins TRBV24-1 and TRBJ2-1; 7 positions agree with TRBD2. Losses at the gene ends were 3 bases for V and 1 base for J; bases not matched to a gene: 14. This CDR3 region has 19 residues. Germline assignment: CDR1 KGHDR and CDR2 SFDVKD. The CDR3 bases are TGTGCCACCAGTGATATAGCCGGGACTACCAGGATTTCCTACAATGAGCAGTTCTTC. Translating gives CATSDIAGTTRISYNEQFF.

The CDR3 spells CASSLAVGAMNTEAFF. The CDR3 nucleotides read TGCGCCAGCAGCTTGGCTGTTGGGGCTATGAACACTGAAGCTTTCTTT. V gene TRBV5-1 combines with J gene TRBJ1-1; D perhaps matches TRBD1 (5 bases). Germline lookup yields CDR1 SGHRS and CDR2 YFSETQ. The CDR3 sequence is 16 residues long. Trimming took off 0 bases at V and 0 bases at J, with 12 bases between the two ends.

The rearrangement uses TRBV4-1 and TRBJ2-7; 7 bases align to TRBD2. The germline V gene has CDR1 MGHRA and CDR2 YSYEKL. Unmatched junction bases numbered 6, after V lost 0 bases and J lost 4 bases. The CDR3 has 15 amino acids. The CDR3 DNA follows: TGCGCCAGCAGCCAAGATCTCGGGAGGTTTTACGAGCAGTACTTC. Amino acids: CASSQDLGRFYEQYF.

CDR3 in amino acids: CASSQRQEPYEQYF. The CDR3 nucleotides are TGCGCCAGCAGCCAAAGACAGGAACCCTACGAGCAGTACTTC. This chain links TRBV4-1 with TRBJ2-7; maybe TRBD1 (6 bases). This CDR3 spans 14 amino acids. In germline, CDR1 is MGHRA, CDR2 YSYEKL. The ends were cut back, 2 bases at V and 2 bases at J, with 10 bases in the middle.

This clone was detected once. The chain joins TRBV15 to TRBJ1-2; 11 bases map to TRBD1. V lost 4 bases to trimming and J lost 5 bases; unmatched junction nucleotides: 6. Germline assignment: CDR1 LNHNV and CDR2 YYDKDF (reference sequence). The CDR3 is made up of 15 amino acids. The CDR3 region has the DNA TGTGCCACCAGCACTTGGGACAGGGGGGGGTATGGCTACACCTTC. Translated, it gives CATSTWDRGGYGYTF.

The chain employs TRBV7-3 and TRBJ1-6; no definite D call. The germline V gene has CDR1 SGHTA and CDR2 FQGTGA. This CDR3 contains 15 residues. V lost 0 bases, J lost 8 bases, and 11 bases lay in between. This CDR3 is CASSLTGGVDSPLHF. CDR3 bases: TGTGCCAGCAGCTTAACGGGTGGGGTTGATTCACCCCTCCACTTT.

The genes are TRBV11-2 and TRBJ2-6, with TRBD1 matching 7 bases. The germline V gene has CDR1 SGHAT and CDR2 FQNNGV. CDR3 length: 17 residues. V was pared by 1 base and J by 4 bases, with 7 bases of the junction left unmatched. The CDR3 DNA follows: TGTGCCAGCAGCTTAGCGACAGGGCTAGCCGGGGCCAACGTCCTGACTTTC. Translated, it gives CASSLATGLAGANVLTF. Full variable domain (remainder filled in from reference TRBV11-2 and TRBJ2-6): EAGVAQSPRYKIIEKRQSVAFWCNPISGHATLYWYQQILGQGPKLLIQFQNNGVVDDSQLPKDRFSAERLKGVDSTLKIQPAKLEDSAVYLCASSLATGLAGANVLTFGAGSRLTVL.

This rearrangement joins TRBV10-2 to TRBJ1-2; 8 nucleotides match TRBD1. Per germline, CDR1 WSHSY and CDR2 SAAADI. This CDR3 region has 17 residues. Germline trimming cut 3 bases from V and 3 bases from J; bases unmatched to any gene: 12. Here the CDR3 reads CASSDPHGQGVYYGYTF. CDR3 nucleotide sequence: TGCGCCAGCAGTGACCCACACGGACAGGGTGTCTACTATGGCTACACCTTC.

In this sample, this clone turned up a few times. The CDR3 here is CASSPTGVEAFF. The CDR3 bases are TGTGCCAGCAGTCCGACAGGGGTTGAAGCTTTCTTT. This chain joins TRBV12-3 or TRBV12-4 and TRBJ1-1; 8 nucleotides line up with TRBD1. CDR3 length equals 12 residues. V shed 5 bases and J 7 bases; nucleotides not matched to a gene: 3.

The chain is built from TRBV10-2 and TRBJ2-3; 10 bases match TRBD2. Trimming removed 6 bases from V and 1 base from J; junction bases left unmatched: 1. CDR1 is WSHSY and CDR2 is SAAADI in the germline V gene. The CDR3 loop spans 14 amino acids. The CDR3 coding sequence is TGCGCCAGCAGGGGGACTAGCGGCACAGATACGCAGTATTTT. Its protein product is CASRGTSGTDTQYF.

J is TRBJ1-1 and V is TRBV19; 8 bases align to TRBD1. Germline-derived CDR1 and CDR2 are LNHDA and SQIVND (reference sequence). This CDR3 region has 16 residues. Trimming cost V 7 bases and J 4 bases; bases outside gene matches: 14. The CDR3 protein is CASILSDRVDITEAFF. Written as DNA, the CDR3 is TGTGCCAGTATTCTTTCGGACAGGGTCGATATCACTGAAGCTTTCTTT.

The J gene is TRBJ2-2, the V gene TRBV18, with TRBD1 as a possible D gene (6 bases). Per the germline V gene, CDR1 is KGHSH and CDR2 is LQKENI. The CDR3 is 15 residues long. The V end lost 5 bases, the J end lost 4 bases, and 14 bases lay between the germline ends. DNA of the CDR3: TGTGCCAGCTCATCCAGGACAGCATCCACCGGGGAGCTGTTTTTT. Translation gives CASSSRTASTGELFF.